The clone carrying this T cell receptor beta chain was observed at least ten times. These data come from a study of early T cells in non-severe SARS-CoV-2 infection. Background on the study: The chains were unpaired, and the sequenced material was bulk RNA from unsorted whole blood.

CDR1 and CDR2 (germline): MGHRA, YSYEKL. The CDR3 spans 13 residues. Trimming took 0 bases from V and 4 from J, leaving 6 bases between them. In the library, individual cDNA molecules carried attached unique molecular identifiers. One entry per CDR3 protein results from TCRdb running MiXCR on the 5' RACE reads. In the table there are 55,000 to 80,000 distinct CDR3 sequences, approximately 9.2% of which are singletons. The sequence came from an adult who was a healthcare worker with PCR-confirmed SARS-CoV-2 infection or an uninfected control (not recorded which). The input for sequencing was whole blood, taken at baseline. The chain joins TRBV4-1 to TRBJ1-2, with D unresolved. CDR3 sequence (DNA): TGCGCCAGCAGCCAAGACGGTGGCTATGGCTACACCTTC. Residues: CASSQDGGYGYTF.